This T cell receptor beta chain was captured by sequencing in a study of CD8+ T cells in alopecia areata. Study summary: Tofacitinib administration to treated patients was oral, at 5 to 10 mg twice daily. Overall study findings and caveats: Greater clonality was observed in lesional scalp samples, especially alopecia totalis/universalis, versus normal scalp.

V lost 1 base, J lost 5 bases, and 14 bases lay in between. This CDR3 has 15 residues. The germline gives CDR1 MGHRA, CDR2 YSYEKL. Sequencing relied on a cDNA template that was reverse transcribed from extracted RNA. Method: immunoSEQ multiplex PCR; TCRdb's copy keeps in-frame clones and lacks some. The repertoire holds roughly 180,000 clones, about 51% seen once, with around a tenth in the top ten. Regarding this clone: The antigen remains unidentified.

As for treatment: oral pan-JAK inhibitor, 5-10 mg twice daily. Lesional scalp tissue (obtained by punch biopsy) and peripheral blood were collected from alopecia areata patients. The TCR comes from a human donor with alopecia areata. This material consisted of CD8+ T cells sorted from blood, taken at roughly week 52, from a patient treated with tofacitinib. The V call is TRBV4-1, the J call TRBJ1-2; D uncertain. DNA for the CDR3: TGCGCCAGCAGCCAAGTAGTACCGCGAGGGTATGGCTACACCTTC. Translating gives CASSQVVPRGYGYTF.